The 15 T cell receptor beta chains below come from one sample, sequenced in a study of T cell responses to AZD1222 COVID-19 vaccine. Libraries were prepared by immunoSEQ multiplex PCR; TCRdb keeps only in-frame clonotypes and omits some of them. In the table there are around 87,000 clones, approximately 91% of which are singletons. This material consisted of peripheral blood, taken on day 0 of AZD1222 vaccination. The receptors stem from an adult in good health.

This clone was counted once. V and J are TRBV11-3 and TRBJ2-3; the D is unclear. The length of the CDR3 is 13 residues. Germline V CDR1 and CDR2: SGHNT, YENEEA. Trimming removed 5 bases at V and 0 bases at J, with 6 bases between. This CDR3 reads CASSRDSTDTQYF. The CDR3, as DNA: TGTGCCAGCAGCCGCGACAGCACAGATACGCAGTATTTT.

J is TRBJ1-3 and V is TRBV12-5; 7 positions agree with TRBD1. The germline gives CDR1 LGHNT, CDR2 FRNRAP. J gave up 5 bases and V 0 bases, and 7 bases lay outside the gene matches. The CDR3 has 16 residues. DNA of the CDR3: TGTGCTAGTGGTTTGGTCACGACAGGGTACCGAAACACCATATATTTT. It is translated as CASGLVTTGYRNTIYF.

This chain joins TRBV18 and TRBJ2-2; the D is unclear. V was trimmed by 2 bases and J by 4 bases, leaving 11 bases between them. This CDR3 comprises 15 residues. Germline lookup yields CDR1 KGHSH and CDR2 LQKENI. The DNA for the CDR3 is TGTGCCAGCTCACCAGTCTTATCCTTCACCGGGGAGCTGTTTTTT. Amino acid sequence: CASSPVLSFTGELFF.

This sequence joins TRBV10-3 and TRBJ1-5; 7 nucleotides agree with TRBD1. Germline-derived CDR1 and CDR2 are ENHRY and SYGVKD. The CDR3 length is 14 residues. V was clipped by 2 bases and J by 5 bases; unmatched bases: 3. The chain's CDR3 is CAISEDREDQPQHF. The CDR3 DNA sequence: TGTGCCATCAGTGAGGACAGGGAGGATCAGCCCCAGCATTTT.

The CDR3, as DNA: TGTGCCAGCAGTTTAGAGATTAATTCACCCCTCCACTTT. Amino acids: CASSLEINSPLHF. The V gene is TRBV12-3 or TRBV12-4, the J gene TRBJ1-6, with no clear D. CDR3 length: 13 residues. Trimming stripped 1 base from V and 6 bases from J, with 4 bases between.

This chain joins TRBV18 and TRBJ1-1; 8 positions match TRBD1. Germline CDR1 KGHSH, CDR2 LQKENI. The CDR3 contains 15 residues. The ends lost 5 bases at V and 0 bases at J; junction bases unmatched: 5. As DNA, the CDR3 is TGTGCCAGCTCAGCCGGGACAGGATTGAACACTGAAGCTTTCTTT. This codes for CASSAGTGLNTEAFF. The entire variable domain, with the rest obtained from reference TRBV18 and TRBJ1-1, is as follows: NAGVMQNPRHLVRRRGQEARLRCSPMKGHSHVYWYRQLPEEGLKFMVYLQKENIIDESGMPKERFSAEFPKEGPSILRIQQVVRGDSAAYFCASSAGTGLNTEAFFGQGTRLTVV.

The CDR3 region has the DNA TGTGCCAGCAGTTTGGACAGGGGGCATGGCTACACCTTC. As protein: CASSLDRGHGYTF. The chain carries TRBV28 and TRBJ1-2; 11 bases are a match to TRBD1. J lost 6 bases, V lost 3 bases, and 0 bases had no gene match. Germline CDR1 reads MDHEN; CDR2 reads SYDVKM. This CDR3 is 13 amino acids long.

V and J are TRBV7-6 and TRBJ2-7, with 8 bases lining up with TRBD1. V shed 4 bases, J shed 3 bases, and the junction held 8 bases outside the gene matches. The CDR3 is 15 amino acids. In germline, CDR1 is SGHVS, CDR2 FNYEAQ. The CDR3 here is CASSSLQGAVYEQYF. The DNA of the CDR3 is TGTGCCAGCAGCTCCCTCCAGGGGGCAGTCTACGAGCAGTACTTC.

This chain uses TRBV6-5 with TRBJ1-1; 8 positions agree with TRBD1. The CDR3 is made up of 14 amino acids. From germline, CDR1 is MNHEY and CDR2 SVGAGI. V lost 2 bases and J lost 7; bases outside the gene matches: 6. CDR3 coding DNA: TGTGCCAGCAGTTACAGTCGGACAGGGTTTGAAGCTTTCTTT. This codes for CASSYSRTGFEAFF.

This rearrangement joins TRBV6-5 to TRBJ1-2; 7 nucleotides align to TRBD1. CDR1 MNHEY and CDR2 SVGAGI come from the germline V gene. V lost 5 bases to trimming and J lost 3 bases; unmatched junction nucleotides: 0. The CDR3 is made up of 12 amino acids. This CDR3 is CASSQGDYGYTF. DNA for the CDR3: TGTGCCAGCAGTCAGGGGGACTATGGCTACACCTTC.

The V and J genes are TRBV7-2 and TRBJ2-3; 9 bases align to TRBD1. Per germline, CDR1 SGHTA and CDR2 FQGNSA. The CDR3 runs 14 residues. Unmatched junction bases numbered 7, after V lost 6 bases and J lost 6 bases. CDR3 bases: TGTGCCAGCAGAGGAGGACAGGGGATGGATACGCAGTATTTT. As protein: CASRGGQGMDTQYF.

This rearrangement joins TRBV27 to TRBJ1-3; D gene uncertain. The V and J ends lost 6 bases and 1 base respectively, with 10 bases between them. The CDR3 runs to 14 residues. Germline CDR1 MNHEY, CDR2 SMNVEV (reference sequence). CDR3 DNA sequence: TGTGCCAGCAGGCCCAGGAGTTCTGGAAACACCATATATTTT. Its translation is CASRPRSSGNTIYF.

The CDR3 bases are TGTGCCAGTAGCCTTCCCCAGACGAACACCGGGGAGCTGTTTTTT. This gives the protein CASSLPQTNTGELFF. The chain recombines TRBV19 with TRBJ2-2; D remains unclear. The CDR3 totals 15 residues. Germline assignment: CDR1 LNHDA and CDR2 SQIVND (reference sequence). The V end was cut by 6 bases, the J end by 0 bases, with 11 bases between.

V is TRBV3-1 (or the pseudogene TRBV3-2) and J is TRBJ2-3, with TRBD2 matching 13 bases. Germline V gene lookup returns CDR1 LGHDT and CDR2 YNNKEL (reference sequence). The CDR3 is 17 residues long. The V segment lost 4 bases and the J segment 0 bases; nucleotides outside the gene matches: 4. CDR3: CASSLKTSGGSTDTQYF. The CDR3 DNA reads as TGTGCCAGCAGCCTGAAGACTAGCGGGGGGAGCACAGATACGCAGTATTTT.

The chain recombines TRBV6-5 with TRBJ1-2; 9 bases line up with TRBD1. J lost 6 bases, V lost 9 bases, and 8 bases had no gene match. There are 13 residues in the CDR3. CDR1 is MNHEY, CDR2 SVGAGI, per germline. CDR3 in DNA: TGTGCCAGTGGACAGGGGTCGCCCCATGGCTACACCTTC. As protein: CASGQGSPHGYTF.